This T cell receptor beta chain was sequenced during a study of blood T cell repertoires in COVID-19. This CDR3 spans 14 amino acids. Germline assignment: CDR1 SGHDN and CDR2 FVKESK. The V end was cut by 3 bases, the J end by 5 bases, with 13 bases between. In the authors' methods: Cell counts per sample came from amplifying reference gene primers. Generated by immunoSEQ multiplex PCR, the TCRdb table keeps only in-frame clones and is missing some. V and J calls and clone size come straight from that table; D and trimming were deduced from the DNA. In the table there are some 190,000 clones, approximately 87% of which are singletons.

The sample taken for sequencing was peripheral blood. The sequence was collected from a person aged 65-85 years with COVID-19, enrolled during active disease. The chain joins TRBV14 to TRBJ2-5, with a weak D call TRBD1 (5 bases). As DNA, the CDR3 is TGTGCCAGCAGCCAGGGCAGCCCAGGGGAGACCCAGTACTTC. It encodes CASSQGSPGETQYF.